These 26 T cell receptor beta chains originate from one sample sequenced in a study of OX40 agonist ivuxolimab in advanced cancers. Some clones are missing from TCRdb's copy, which holds only in-frame ones; the method was immunoSEQ multiplex PCR. The sample carries 45,000 to 60,000 clones, roughly three quarters recorded once. This sample comprised CD4+ or CD8+ T cells sorted from blood, obtained in a trial of the OX40 agonist ivuxolimab. These receptors were collected from an adult with an advanced solid tumor such as melanoma, head and neck, liver or kidney cancer.

The gene calls are TRBV18 and TRBJ2-7, with D unclear. The CDR3 has 17 amino acids. Germline CDR1 and CDR2: KGHSH and LQKENI. Trimming took off 2 bases at V and 0 bases at J, with 17 bases between the two ends. CDR3 amino acids: CASSPAKGGAFSYEQYF. The CDR3 region has the DNA TGTGCCAGCTCACCAGCGAAGGGCGGAGCCTTCTCCTACGAGCAGTACTTC.

The chain joins TRBV25-1 to TRBJ1-4; D might be TRBD1 (5 bases). Germline V gene lookup returns CDR1 MGHDK and CDR2 SYGVNS. V lost 5 bases, J lost 6 bases, and 10 bases lay in between. The CDR3 is 13 amino acids. The CDR3, as DNA: TGTGCCAGCAGTCTCTGGGGGGATGAAAAACTGTTTTTT. It translates to CASSLWGDEKLFF.

The chain has TRBV7-2 and TRBJ2-7; possible D gene TRBD2, 6 bases. In germline, CDR1 is SGHTA, CDR2 FQGNSA. Trimming pared 3 bases from V and 4 bases from J, leaving 13 bases between. This CDR3 has 14 residues. CDR3 coding DNA: TGTGCCAGCAGCTTCGCGGAGGGATTATACGAGCAGTACTTC. Translating it yields CASSFAEGLYEQYF.

The chain couples TRBV29-1 to TRBJ2-7; TRBD2 matches 13 bases. The CDR3 is made up of 16 amino acids. Germline CDR1 and CDR2: SQVTM and ANQGSEA. The V and J ends lost 1 base and 1 base, in that order; junction bases with no gene match: 4. This chain's CDR3 is CSVEVKGLAGSYEQYF. For the CDR3, the DNA is TGCAGCGTTGAAGTTAAGGGACTAGCGGGGTCCTACGAGCAGTACTTC.

This chain joins TRBV19 and TRBJ2-3; D gene ambiguous. Per the germline V gene, CDR1 is LNHDA and CDR2 is SQIVND (reference sequence). The CDR3 is made up of 13 amino acids. Trimming removed 4 bases from V and 2 bases from J, with 7 bases in between. The DNA for the CDR3 is TGTGCCAGTAGTAATTCGCTCACAGATACGCAGTATTTT. Translating gives CASSNSLTDTQYF.

The chain employs TRBV7-3 and TRBJ2-3, with 11 bases that match TRBD2. The CDR3 has 17 amino acids. Germline values: CDR1 SGHTA, CDR2 FQGTGA. Unmatched junction bases numbered 16, after V lost 6 bases and J lost 8 bases. The CDR3 loop is CASSQGRVAGGPRTQYF. As DNA, the CDR3 is TGTGCCAGCAGTCAAGGGCGGGTAGCGGGAGGGCCGCGTACGCAGTATTTT.

The J gene is TRBJ1-5, the V gene TRBV30; D gene uncertain. The CDR3 length is 16 residues. Germline V lookup: CDR1 GTSNPN, CDR2 SVGIG (reference sequence). V was trimmed by 0 bases and J by 3 bases, leaving 15 bases between them. The CDR3 bases are TGTGCCTGGAGTGTCAGCTCGGCTCCACTCAATCAGCCCCAGCATTTT. Its protein is CAWSVSSAPLNQPQHF.

This clone was observed a few times. The rearrangement links TRBV5-4 to TRBJ2-5; D is undetermined. CDR3 length: 11 amino acids. From germline, CDR1 is SGHNT and CDR2 YYREEE (reference sequence). V dropped 3 bases and J dropped 4 bases, with 4 bases sitting between them. The CDR3 reads CASSSGETQYF. The CDR3 region has the DNA TGTGCCAGCAGCTCCGGAGAGACCCAGTACTTC.

The V gene is TRBV6-1, the J gene TRBJ1-2, with TRBD1 as a possible D gene (6 bases). This CDR3 comprises 15 residues. CDR1 and CDR2 from the germline V gene are MNHNS and SASEGT. V gave up 1 base and J gave up 4 bases, with 13 bases separating them. CDR3 DNA sequence: TGTGCCAGCAGTGAAGGGCAGGGGCCCCTCTATGGCTACACCTTC. It is translated as CASSEGQGPLYGYTF.

The V call is TRBV6-1, the J call TRBJ2-1; unclear D gene. The CDR3 has 12 amino acids. Germline V gene sequence: CDR1 MNHNS, CDR2 SASEGT. V lost 3 bases, J lost 8 bases, and 8 bases lay in between. DNA of the CDR3: TGTGCCAGCAGTGAGCAGATCTATGAGCAGTTCTTC. Its translation is CASSEQIYEQFF.

This clone appeared a few times. The chain has TRBV19 and TRBJ1-1, with D maybe TRBD1 (5 bases). The germline V gene encodes CDR1 LNHDA and CDR2 SQIVND (reference sequence). This CDR3 has 13 residues. Trimming shortened V by 6 bases and J by 7 bases, and 15 bases separated the two germline ends. CDR3 sequence: CASRQTGTLEAFF. The CDR3 DNA reads TGTGCCAGTAGGCAAACAGGAACCCTTGAAGCTTTCTTT.

This clone came up a few times. The gene calls are TRBV6-5 and TRBJ1-2, with TRBD1 matching over 8 bases. The CDR3 runs to 14 residues. Germline trimming cut 7 bases from V and 4 bases from J; bases unmatched to any gene: 8. Germline V gives CDR1 MNHEY, CDR2 SVGAGI. CDR3 amino acids: CASKAGGSGYGYTF. In DNA form, the CDR3 reads TGTGCCAGCAAGGCAGGGGGCTCGGGCTATGGCTACACCTTC.

This chain links TRBV7-9 with TRBJ1-2, with a possible D match to TRBD1 (5 bases). The length of the CDR3 is 15 residues. Trimming removed 1 base from V and 2 bases from J, with 11 bases in between. Germline-derived CDR1 and CDR2 are SEHNR and FQNEAQ (reference sequence). The CDR3 DNA is TGTGCCAGCAGCTTAGTTCCAGGGCGAAACTATGGCTACACCTTC. Its translation: CASSLVPGRNYGYTF.

The rearrangement joins TRBV6-4 to TRBJ2-2, with TRBD2 as a possible D gene (5 bases). The germline V and J ends were trimmed by 5 bases and 0 bases, with 10 bases remaining between them. The CDR3 sequence is 15 residues long. Looked up from germline, CDR1 is MRHNA and CDR2 is SNTAGT. CDR3 sequence: CASSPGSANTGELFF. DNA for the CDR3: TGTGCCAGCAGTCCGGGGAGCGCGAACACCGGGGAGCTGTTTTTT.

This chain connects TRBV14 to TRBJ1-1; D might be TRBD1 (6 bases). Germline CDR1 reads SGHDN; CDR2 reads FVKESK. Trimming shortened V by 0 bases and J by 4 bases, and 6 bases separated the two germline ends. This CDR3 is 13 amino acids long. The CDR3 bases are TGTGCCAGCAGCCAAGAACAGGGCACTGAAGCTTTCTTT. It translates to CASSQEQGTEAFF.

The chain carries TRBV7-9 and TRBJ2-4; no firm D call. The CDR3 covers 17 residues. Trimming removed 1 base at V and 0 bases at J, with 13 bases between. Germline-derived CDR1 and CDR2 are SEHNR and FQNEAQ (reference sequence). CDR3 in DNA: TGTGCCAGCAGCTTAGGCCAATGGAAGATAGCCAAAAACATTCAGTACTTC. Translating gives CASSLGQWKIAKNIQYF.

This clone was detected only a few times. The chain combines TRBV6-5 with TRBJ2-1; 10 bases agree with TRBD2. The germline CDR1 and CDR2 sequences are MNHEY and SVGAGI. This CDR3 is built from 15 residues. V shed 0 bases, J shed 9 bases, and the junction held 5 bases outside the gene matches. Here the CDR3 reads CASSYSKLAGTEQFF. Written as DNA, the CDR3 is TGTGCCAGCAGTTACTCGAAACTAGCGGGAACTGAGCAGTTCTTC.

This chain's CDR3 is CASYDRGFLDGYTF. Here the CDR3 DNA reads TGTGCCAGTTATGACAGGGGGTTTTTGGATGGCTACACCTTC. The genes are TRBV28 and TRBJ1-2, with 9 bases aligning to TRBD1. The CDR3 spans 14 residues. In germline, CDR1 is MDHEN, CDR2 SYDVKM. After removal of 9 bases from V and 6 bases from J, the junction contained 11 bases not matched to a gene.

The chain recombines TRBV19 with TRBJ2-5, with 7 bases identical to TRBD1. Per the germline V gene, CDR1 is LNHDA and CDR2 is SQIVND (reference sequence). CDR3 size: 13 residues. The trim removed 4 bases at V and 3 bases at J, leaving 2 bases unmatched. The CDR3 DNA sequence: TGTGCCAGTAGTACGGGACAGAAAGAGACCCAGTACTTC. As protein: CASSTGQKETQYF.

J is TRBJ1-4 and V is TRBV30; D is perhaps TRBD1 (6 bases). Germline-derived CDR1 and CDR2 are GTSNPN and SVGIG (reference sequence). V shed 0 bases and J shed 4 bases, with 12 bases lying between them. The CDR3 loop spans 15 amino acids. The CDR3 bases are TGTGCCTGGAGTGTACAGAGGGGGAGTAATGAAAAACTGTTTTTT. Its protein is CAWSVQRGSNEKLFF.

V usage is TRBV7-2 and J usage is TRBJ2-5; 9 bases match TRBD1. The trim removed 4 bases at V and 5 bases at J, leaving 5 bases unmatched. CDR1 SGHTA and CDR2 FQGNSA come from the germline V gene. The CDR3 consists of 14 residues. The CDR3 nucleotides are TGTGCCAGCAGCTCGGGACAGGGTACCGAGACCCAGTACTTC. Its protein product is CASSSGQGTETQYF.

This chain links TRBV7-2 with TRBJ1-1; D is undetermined. This CDR3 is built from 14 residues. Germline V gene sequence: CDR1 SGHTA, CDR2 FQGNSA. The germline V and J ends were trimmed by 2 bases and 5 bases, with 12 bases remaining between them. The CDR3, as DNA: TGTGCCAGCAGCTTAAGCCGCCGTTTTACTGAAGCTTTCTTT. This gives the protein CASSLSRRFTEAFF.

This clone occurred a few times. V is TRBV5-1 and J is TRBJ2-6; D perhaps matches TRBD1 (5 bases). This CDR3 comprises 15 residues. Trimming left V 2 bases short and J 2 bases short, with 8 bases between. Germline V gives CDR1 SGHRS, CDR2 YFSETQ. The CDR3 DNA follows: TGCGCCAGCAGCTTAGGGGTTGCTGGGGCCAACGTCCTGACTTTC. Protein: CASSLGVAGANVLTF.

The chain links TRBV6-5 to TRBJ2-7; D gene uncertain. The V end lost 6 bases, the J end lost 2 bases, and 11 bases lay between the germline ends. The CDR3 length is 13 residues. In germline, CDR1 is MNHEY, CDR2 SVGAGI. CDR3 protein: CASRLQRPYEQYF. The CDR3 region has the DNA TGTGCCAGCAGGCTACAGAGGCCCTACGAGCAGTACTTC.

This clone was observed once. The chain carries TRBV18 and TRBJ2-3; 7 positions match TRBD1. V was clipped by 3 bases and J by 1 base; unmatched bases: 7. CDR1 and CDR2 (germline): KGHSH, LQKENI. The CDR3 totals 16 residues. CDR3 nucleotide sequence: TGTGCCAGCTCACCCAAGGACAGGTGGGGCACAGATACGCAGTATTTT. It yields the protein CASSPKDRWGTDTQYF.

The genes are TRBV6-1 and TRBJ2-1; the D gene is possibly TRBD1 (6 bases). Germline CDR1 reads MNHNS; CDR2 reads SASEGT. This CDR3 region has 11 residues. Trimming left V 8 bases short and J 6 bases short, with 8 bases between. CDR3 nucleotide sequence: TGTGCCAGCCTAGGGGGCAATGAGCAGTTCTTC. This translates into CASLGGNEQFF.